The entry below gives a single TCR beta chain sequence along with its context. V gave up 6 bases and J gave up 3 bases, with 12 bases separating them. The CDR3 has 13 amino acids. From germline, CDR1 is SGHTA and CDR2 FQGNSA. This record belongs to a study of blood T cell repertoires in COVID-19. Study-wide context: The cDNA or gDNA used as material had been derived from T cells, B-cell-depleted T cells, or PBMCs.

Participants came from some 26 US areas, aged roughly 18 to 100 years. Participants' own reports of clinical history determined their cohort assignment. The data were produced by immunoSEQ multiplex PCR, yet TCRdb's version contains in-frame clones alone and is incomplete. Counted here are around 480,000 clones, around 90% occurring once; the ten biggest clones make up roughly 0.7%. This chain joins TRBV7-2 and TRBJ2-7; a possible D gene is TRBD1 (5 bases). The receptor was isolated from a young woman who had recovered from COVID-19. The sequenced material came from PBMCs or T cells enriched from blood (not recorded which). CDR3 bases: TGTGCCAGCAGTGAAGGGGTCTTCTACGAGCAGTACTTC. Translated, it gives CASSEGVFYEQYF.